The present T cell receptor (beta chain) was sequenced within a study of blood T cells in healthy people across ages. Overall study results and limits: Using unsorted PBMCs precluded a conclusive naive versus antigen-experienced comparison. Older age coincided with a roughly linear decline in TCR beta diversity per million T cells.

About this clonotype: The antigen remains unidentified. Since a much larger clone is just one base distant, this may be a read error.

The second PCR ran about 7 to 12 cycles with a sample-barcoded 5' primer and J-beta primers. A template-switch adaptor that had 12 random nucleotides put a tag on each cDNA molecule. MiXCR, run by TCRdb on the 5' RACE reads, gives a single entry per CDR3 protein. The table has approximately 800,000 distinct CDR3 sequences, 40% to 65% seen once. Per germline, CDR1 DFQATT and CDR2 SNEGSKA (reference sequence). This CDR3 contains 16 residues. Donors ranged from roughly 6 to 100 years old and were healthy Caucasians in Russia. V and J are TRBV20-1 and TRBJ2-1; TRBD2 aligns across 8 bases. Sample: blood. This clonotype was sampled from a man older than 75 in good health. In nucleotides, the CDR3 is TGCAGTGCTAGTCCGAGCGGGAGTAGGGCCTACAATGAGCTGTTCTTC. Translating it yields CSASPSGSRAYNELFF.